This entry features one T cell receptor (beta chain) sequence. The data were obtained in a study of cytomegalovirus exposure and HLA in healthy donors. The PCR employed 60 Vbeta primers together with 13 Jbeta primers. The protocol was immunoSEQ multiplex PCR, while the TCRdb copy is restricted to in-frame clones and leaves out a portion. The sample carries more than 200,000 clones, 75% to 80% recorded once. Germline V gives CDR1 ENHRY, CDR2 SYGVKD. V was pared by 5 bases and J by 5 bases, with 6 bases of the junction left unmatched. The CDR3 length is 13 residues. This sequence originates from a man younger than 30 in good health and CMV-seronegative. The sample was PBMCs. The chain employs TRBV10-3 and TRBJ2-7; 7 nucleotides line up with TRBD1. The CDR3 sequence: CAISKQGSDEQYF. The CDR3 bases are TGTGCCATCAGTAAACAGGGGAGCGACGAGCAGTACTTC.